This is a list of T cell receptor beta chains from one sample in a study of early T cells in non-severe SARS-CoV-2 infection. TCRdb itself ran the 5' RACE reads through MiXCR, one entry per CDR3 protein. The sample contains around 64,000 distinct CDR3 sequences, over 10% of which appear only once. Sequenced here: whole blood, sampled at baseline. Every receptor here comes from an adult who was a healthcare worker with PCR-confirmed SARS-CoV-2 infection or an uninfected control (not recorded which). Both conserved end residues are part of each CDR3. A D gene is named only where the DNA matches it firmly. Clone size appears in some rows only: once, few, many, or a class for an expanded clone.

j_gene,abundance,d_gene,len,v_gene,CDR3aa,CDR3nt
TRBJ1-1,few,-,14,TRBV6-2/TRBV6-3,CASIQQGINTEAFF,TGTGCCAGCATCCAACAGGGTATCAACACTGAAGCTTTCTTT
TRBJ2-1,many,TRBD2,15,TRBV18,CASSPETSRYNEQFF,TGTGCCAGCTCACCCGAGACTAGCAGGTACAATGAGCAGTTCTTC
TRBJ2-5,few,-,15,TRBV7-2,CASSPPGRTGETQYF,TGTGCCAGCAGCCCCCCGGGACGGACGGGGGAGACCCAGTACTTC
TRBJ2-2,few,TRBD2,15,TRBV7-8,CASSIPRGGTGELFF,TGTGCCAGCAGCATTCCCCGGGGGGGCACCGGGGAGCTGTTTTTT
TRBJ2-7,few,TRBD1,11,TRBV12-5,CASGSGQEQYF,TGTGCTAGTGGTTCGGGACAGGAACAGTACTTC
TRBJ2-1,-,TRBD1,16,TRBV28,CASSSPGGASYNEQFF,TGTGCCAGCAGTTCCCCAGGGGGCGCGTCTTACAATGAGCAGTTCTTC
TRBJ1-1,many,-,13,TRBV7-6,CASSPRTAGEAFF,TGTGCCAGCAGCCCAAGGACAGCCGGGGAAGCTTTCTTT
TRBJ1-5,many,-,15,TRBV19,CASGKLQGSNQPQHF,TGTGCCAGTGGCAAGTTACAGGGAAGCAATCAGCCCCAGCATTTT
TRBJ2-5,-,-,14,TRBV7-9,CASSPTQYQETQYF,TGTGCCAGCAGCCCTACTCAGTACCAAGAGACCCAGTACTTC
TRBJ2-7,few,TRBD2,21,TRBV3-1,CASSQVNLDGTSGRAGYEQYF,TGTGCCAGCAGCCAAGTAAATTTGGACGGAACTAGCGGGAGGGCAGGCTACGAGCAGTACTTC
TRBJ1-3,few,-,16,TRBV15,CATTPRTHSSGNTIYF,TGTGCCACCACCCCCCGGACGCATAGCTCTGGAAACACCATATATTTT
TRBJ2-7,-,-,13,TRBV5-4,CASSLPGLYEQYF,TGTGCCAGCAGCCTACCTGGCCTCTACGAGCAGTACTTC
TRBJ2-1,-,-,16,TRBV7-2,CASSLGGVSSYNEQFF,TGTGCCAGCAGCTTGGGGGGCGTCAGCTCCTACAATGAGCAGTTCTTC
TRBJ2-7,-,TRBD2,14,TRBV9,CASSVAGGHYEQYF,TGTGCCAGCAGCGTAGCGGGAGGACACTACGAGCAGTACTTC
TRBJ1-4,few,-,14,TRBV12-3/TRBV12-4,CASTTTVTNEKLFF,TGTGCCAGCACCACGACAGTCACTAATGAAAAACTGTTTTTT
TRBJ1-1,few,-,14,TRBV11-2,CASSLDLGSTEAFF,TGTGCCAGCAGCTTAGATCTGGGGAGCACTGAAGCTTTCTTT
TRBJ2-3,-,TRBD1,13,TRBV29-1,CSGKRGLTDTQYF,TGCAGCGGTAAGAGGGGGCTCACAGATACGCAGTATTTT
TRBJ2-7,few,-,15,TRBV10-3,CAISVKTGGVSEQYF,TGTGCCATCAGTGTCAAGACAGGAGGGGTGAGCGAGCAGTACTTC
TRBJ1-1,-,-,13,TRBV27,CASSLRGVNEAFF,TGTGCCAGCAGTTTACGAGGGGTTAATGAAGCTTTCTTT
TRBJ2-5,-,TRBD1,18,TRBV7-6,CASSPSGQSPWGQETQYF,TGTGCCAGCAGCCCTTCGGGACAGAGCCCGTGGGGGCAAGAGACCCAGTACTTC
TRBJ2-1,-,-,15,TRBV9,CASSTTGFSYNEQFF,TGTGCCAGCAGCACGACAGGTTTCTCCTACAATGAGCAGTTCTTC
TRBJ2-5,few,-,12,TRBV13,CASSFYGETQYF,TGTGCCAGCAGCTTTTATGGAGAGACCCAGTACTTC
TRBJ2-5,few,-,11,TRBV5-8,CASSFRETQYF,TGTGCCAGCAGCTTTCGGGAGACCCAGTACTTC
TRBJ2-2,-,-,15,TRBV5-1,CASSSSLGNTGELFF,TGCGCCAGCAGCTCATCTCTTGGGAACACCGGGGAGCTGTTTTTT